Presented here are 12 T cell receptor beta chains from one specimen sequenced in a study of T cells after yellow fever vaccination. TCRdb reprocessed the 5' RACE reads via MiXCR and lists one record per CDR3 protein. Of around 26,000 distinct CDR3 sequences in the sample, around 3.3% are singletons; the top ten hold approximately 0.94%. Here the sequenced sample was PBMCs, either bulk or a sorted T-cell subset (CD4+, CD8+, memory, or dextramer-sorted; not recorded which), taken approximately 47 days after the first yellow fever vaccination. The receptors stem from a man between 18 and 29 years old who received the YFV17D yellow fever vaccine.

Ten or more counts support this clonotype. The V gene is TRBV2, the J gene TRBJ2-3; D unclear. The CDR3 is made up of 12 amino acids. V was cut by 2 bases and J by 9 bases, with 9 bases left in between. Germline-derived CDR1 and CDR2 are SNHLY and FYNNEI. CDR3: CASSEQWVTQYF. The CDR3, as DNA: TGTGCCAGCAGTGAACAGTGGGTAACGCAGTATTTT.

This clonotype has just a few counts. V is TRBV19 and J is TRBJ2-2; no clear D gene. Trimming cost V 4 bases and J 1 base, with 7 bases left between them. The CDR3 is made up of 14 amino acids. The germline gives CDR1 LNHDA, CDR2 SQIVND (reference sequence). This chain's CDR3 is CASSTQENTGELFF. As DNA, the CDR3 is TGTGCCAGTAGTACGCAAGAGAACACCGGGGAGCTGTTTTTT.

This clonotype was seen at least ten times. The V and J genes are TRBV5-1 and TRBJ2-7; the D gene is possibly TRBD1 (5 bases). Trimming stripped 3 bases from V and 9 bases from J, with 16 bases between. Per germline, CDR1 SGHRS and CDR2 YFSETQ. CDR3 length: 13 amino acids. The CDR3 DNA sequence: TGCGCCAGCAGCTCGGACACCCGTGGCAGGCAGTACTTC. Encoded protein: CASSSDTRGRQYF.

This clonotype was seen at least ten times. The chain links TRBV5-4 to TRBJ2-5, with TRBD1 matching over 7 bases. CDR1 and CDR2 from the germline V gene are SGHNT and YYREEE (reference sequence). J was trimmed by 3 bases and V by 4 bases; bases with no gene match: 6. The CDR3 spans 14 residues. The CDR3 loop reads CASSLGQKEETQYF. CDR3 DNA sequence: TGTGCCAGCAGCCTGGGACAGAAAGAAGAGACCCAGTACTTC.

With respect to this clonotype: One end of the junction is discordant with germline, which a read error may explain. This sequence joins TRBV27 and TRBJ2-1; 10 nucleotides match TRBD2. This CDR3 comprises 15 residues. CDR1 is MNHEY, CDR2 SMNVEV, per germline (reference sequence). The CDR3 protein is CTSSPRTSGDNEQFF. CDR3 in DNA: TGCACCAGCAGTCCAAGGACTAGCGGCGACAATGAGCAGTTCTTC.

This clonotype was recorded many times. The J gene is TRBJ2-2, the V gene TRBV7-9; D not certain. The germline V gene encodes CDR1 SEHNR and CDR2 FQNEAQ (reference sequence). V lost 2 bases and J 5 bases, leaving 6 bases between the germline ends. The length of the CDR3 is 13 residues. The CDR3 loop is CASSLLGTGELFF. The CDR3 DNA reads TGTGCCAGCAGCTTACTGGGAACCGGGGAGCTGTTTTTT.

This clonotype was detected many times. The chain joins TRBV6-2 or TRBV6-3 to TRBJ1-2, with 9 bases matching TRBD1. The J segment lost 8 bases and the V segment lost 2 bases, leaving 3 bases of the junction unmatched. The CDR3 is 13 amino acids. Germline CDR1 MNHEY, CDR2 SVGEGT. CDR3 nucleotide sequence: TGTGCCAGCAGTTACCGGACAGGGGAAGGCTACACCTTC. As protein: CASSYRTGEGYTF.

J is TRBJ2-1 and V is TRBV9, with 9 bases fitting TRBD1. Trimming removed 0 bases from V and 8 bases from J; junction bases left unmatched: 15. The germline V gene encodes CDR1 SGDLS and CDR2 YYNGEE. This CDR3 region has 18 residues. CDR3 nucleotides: TGTGCCAGCAGCGTAGGGGGGGGTTGGGGACAGGGTTGGGATGAGCAGTTCTTC. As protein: CASSVGGGWGQGWDEQFF.

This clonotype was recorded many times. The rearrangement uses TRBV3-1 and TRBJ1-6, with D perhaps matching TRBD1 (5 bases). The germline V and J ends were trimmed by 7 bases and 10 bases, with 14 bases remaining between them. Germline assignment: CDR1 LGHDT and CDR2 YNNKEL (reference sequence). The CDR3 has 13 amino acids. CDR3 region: CASTITAGSPLHF. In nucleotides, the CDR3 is TGTGCCAGCACCATAACAGCAGGGTCACCCCTCCACTTT.

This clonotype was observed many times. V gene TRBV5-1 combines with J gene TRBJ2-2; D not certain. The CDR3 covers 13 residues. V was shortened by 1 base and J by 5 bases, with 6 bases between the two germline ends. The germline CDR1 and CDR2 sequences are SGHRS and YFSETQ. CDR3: CASSLTVTGELFF. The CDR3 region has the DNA TGCGCCAGCAGCTTGACCGTGACCGGGGAGCTGTTTTTT. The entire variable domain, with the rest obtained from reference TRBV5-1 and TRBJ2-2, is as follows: KAGVTQTPRYLIKTRGQQVTLSCSPISGHRSVSWYQQTPGQGLQFLFEYFSETQRNKGNFPGRFSGRQFSNSRSEMNVSTLELGDSALYLCASSLTVTGELFFGEGSRLTVL.

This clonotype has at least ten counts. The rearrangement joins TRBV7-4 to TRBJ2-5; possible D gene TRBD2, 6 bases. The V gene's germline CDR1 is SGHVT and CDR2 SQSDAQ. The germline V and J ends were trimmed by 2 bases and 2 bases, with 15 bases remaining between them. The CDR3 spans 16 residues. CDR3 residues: CASSLTGRGCQETQYF. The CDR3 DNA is TGTGCCAGCAGCTTAACGGGGCGGGGATGTCAAGAGACCCAGTACTTC. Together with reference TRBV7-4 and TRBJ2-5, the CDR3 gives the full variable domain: GAGVSQSPRYKVAKRGRDVALRCDSISGHVTLYWYRQTLGQGSEVLTYSQSDAQRDKSGRPSGRFSAERPERSVSTLKIQRTEQGDSAVYLCASSLTGRGCQETQYFGPGTRLLVL.

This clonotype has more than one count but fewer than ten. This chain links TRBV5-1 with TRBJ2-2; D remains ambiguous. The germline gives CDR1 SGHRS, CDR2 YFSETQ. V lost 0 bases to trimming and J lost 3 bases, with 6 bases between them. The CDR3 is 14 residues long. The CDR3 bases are TGCGCCAGCAGCTTGGACAGATACACCGGGGAGCTGTTTTTT. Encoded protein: CASSLDRYTGELFF.